What follows describes a single TCR beta chain. This table comes from immunoSEQ multiplex PCR, and its TCRdb copy is limited to in-frame clones, with some not included. The profile covers 8,000 to 13,000 clones, with approximately 91% appearing a single time and 21% taken by the ten largest. These data are taken from a study of control samples from healthy donors and cancer patients. This CDR3 has 15 amino acids. Trimming left V 0 bases short and J 3 bases short, with 12 bases between. Germline V CDR1 and CDR2: SGHTA, FQGNSA. The gene calls are TRBV7-2 and TRBJ2-7; no definite D call. The sequenced material came from PBMCs. This TCR came from a man aged 55-75 years with colorectal cancer. The CDR3 protein is CASSLAPSLGYEQYF. The CDR3 DNA sequence: TGTGCCAGCAGCTTAGCCCCATCCCTGGGCTACGAGCAGTACTTC.